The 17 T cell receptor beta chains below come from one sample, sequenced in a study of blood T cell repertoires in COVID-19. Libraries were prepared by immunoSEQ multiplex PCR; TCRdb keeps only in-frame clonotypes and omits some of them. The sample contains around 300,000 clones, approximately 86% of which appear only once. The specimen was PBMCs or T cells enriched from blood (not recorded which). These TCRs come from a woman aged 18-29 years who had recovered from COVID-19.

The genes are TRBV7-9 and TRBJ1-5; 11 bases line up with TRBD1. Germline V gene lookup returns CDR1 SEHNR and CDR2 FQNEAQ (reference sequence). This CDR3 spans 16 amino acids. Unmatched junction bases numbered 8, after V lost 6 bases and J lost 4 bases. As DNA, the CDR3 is TGTGCCAGCAGTATATCAGGGACAGGGGGGAATCAGCCCCAGCATTTT. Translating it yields CASSISGTGGNQPQHF.

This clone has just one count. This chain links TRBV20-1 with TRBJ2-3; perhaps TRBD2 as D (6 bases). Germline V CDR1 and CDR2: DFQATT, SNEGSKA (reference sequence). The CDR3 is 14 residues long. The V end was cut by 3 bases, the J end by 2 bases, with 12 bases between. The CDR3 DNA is TGCAGTGCTAGTTTTCGGGGGAACACAGATACGCAGTATTTT. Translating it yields CSASFRGNTDTQYF.

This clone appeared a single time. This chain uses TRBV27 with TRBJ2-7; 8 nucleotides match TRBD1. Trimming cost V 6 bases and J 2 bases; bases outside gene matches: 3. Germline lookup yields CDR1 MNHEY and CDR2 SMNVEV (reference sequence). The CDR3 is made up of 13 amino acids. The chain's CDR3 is CASSKGQAYEQYF. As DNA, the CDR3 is TGTGCCAGCAGCAAGGGACAGGCCTACGAGCAGTACTTC.

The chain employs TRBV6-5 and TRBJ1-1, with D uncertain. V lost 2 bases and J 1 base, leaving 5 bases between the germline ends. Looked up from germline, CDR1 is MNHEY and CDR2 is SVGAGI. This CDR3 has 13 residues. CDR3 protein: CASSYTENTEAFF. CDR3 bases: TGTGCCAGCAGTTACACTGAGAACACTGAAGCTTTCTTT.

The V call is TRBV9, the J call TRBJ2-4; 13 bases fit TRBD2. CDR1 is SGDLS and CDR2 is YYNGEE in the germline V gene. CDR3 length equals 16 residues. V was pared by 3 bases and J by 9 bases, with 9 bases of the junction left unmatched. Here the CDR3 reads CASSDPLAGGPGIQYF. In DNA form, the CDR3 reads TGTGCCAGCAGCGACCCACTAGCGGGAGGGCCTGGCATTCAGTACTTC.

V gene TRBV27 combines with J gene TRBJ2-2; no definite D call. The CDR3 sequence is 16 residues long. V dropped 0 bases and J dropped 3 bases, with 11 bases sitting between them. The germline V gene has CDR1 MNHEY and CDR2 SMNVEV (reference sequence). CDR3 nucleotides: TGTGCCAGCAGTTTATCGCGACTGACTGACACCGGGGAGCTGTTTTTT. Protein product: CASSLSRLTDTGELFF.

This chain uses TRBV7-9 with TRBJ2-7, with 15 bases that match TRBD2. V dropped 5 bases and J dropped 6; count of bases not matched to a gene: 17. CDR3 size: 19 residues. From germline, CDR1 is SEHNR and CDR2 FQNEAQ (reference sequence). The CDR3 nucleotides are TGTGCCAGCAGCCTCCCTCCCGGGACTAGCGGGAGGCCCGCCGGCGAGCAGTACTTC. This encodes CASSLPPGTSGRPAGEQYF.

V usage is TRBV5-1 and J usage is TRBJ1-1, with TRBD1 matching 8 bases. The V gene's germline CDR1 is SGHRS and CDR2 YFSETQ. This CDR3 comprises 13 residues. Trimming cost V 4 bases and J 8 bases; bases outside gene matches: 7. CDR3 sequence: CASSTGQGREAFF. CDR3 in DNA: TGCGCCAGCAGCACCGGACAGGGTCGAGAAGCTTTCTTT.

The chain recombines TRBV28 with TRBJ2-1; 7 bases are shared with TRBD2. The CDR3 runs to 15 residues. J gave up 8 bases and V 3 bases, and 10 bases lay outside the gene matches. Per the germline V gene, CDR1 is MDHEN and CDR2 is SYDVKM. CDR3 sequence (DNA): TGTGCCAGCAGTTTTTTTCGCGGGAGTAGGGATGAGCAGTTCTTC. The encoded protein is CASSFFRGSRDEQFF.

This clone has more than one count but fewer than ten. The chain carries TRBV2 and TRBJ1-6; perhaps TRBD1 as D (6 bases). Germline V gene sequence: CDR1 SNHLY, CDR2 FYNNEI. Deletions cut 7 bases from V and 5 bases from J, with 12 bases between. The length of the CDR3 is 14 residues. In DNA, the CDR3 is TGTGCCAGCAATCCGGGACAAGATAATTCACCCCTCCACTTT. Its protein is CASNPGQDNSPLHF.

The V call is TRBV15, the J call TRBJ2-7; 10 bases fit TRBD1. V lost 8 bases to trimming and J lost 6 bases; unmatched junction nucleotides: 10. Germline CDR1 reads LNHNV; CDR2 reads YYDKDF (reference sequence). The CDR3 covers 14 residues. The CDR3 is CATAQGDRGSEQYF. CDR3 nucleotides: TGTGCCACCGCCCAGGGGGACAGGGGAAGCGAGCAGTACTTC.

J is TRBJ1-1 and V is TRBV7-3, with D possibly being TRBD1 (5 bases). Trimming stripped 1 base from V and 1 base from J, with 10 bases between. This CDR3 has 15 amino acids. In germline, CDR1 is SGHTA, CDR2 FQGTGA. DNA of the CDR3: TGTGCCAGCAGCTTAATGGGCACAGGGAACACTGAAGCTTTCTTT. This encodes CASSLMGTGNTEAFF.

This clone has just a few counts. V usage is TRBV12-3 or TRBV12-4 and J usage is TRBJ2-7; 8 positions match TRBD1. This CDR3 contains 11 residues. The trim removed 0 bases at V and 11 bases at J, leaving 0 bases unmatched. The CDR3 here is CASSLAGQEYF. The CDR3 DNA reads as TGTGCCAGCAGTTTAGCGGGACAGGAGTACTTC.

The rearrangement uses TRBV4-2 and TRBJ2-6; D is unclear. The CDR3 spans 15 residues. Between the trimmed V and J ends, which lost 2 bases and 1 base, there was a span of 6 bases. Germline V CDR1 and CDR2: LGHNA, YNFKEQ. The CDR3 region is CASSQPGSGANVLTF. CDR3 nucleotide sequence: TGTGCCAGCAGCCAACCCGGGTCTGGGGCCAACGTCCTGACTTTC.

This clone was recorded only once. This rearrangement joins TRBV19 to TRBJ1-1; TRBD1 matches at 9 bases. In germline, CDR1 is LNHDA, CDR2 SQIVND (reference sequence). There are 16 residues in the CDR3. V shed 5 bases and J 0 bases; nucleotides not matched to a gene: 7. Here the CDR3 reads CASSFTGGSMNTEAFF. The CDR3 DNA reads TGTGCCAGTAGTTTTACAGGGGGCTCGATGAACACTGAAGCTTTCTTT.

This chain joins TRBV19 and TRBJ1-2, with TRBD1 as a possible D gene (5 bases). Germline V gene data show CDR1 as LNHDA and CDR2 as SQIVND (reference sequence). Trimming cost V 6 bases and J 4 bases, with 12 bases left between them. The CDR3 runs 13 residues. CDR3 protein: CASSTDSTYGYTF. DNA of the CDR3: TGTGCCAGTAGCACCGACAGTACCTATGGCTACACCTTC.

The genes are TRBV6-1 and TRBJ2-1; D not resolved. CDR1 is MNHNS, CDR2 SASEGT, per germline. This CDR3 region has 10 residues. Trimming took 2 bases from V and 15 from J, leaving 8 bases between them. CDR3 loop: CASSELLLFF. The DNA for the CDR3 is TGTGCCAGCAGTGAATTACTTTTGTTCTTC.